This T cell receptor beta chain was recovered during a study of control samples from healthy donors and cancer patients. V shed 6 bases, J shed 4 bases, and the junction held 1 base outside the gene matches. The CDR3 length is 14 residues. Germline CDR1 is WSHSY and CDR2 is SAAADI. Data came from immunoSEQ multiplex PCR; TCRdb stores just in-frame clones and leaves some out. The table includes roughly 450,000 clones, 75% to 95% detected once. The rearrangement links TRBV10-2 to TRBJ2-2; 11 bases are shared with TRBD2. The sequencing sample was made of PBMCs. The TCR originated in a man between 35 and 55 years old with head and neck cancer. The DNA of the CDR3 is TGCGCCAGCAGACTAGCGGGGGTCACCGGGGAGCTGTTTTTT. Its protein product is CASRLAGVTGELFF.